This note documents a single T cell receptor beta chain sequence. The antigen is undetermined. This sample was included in a study of cytomegalovirus exposure and HLA in healthy donors. Whole-study findings and limits: One cluster of highly shared sequence variants probably arose as a sequencing artifact.

Germline V gene data show CDR1 as MNHEY and CDR2 as SMNVEV (reference sequence). This CDR3 has 11 residues. The V end was cut by 7 bases, the J end by 4 bases, with 8 bases between. Primers included in the PCR were 60 Vbeta and 13 Jbeta primers. Sequenced by immunoSEQ multiplex PCR; TCRdb stores in-frame clones only, minus some. The table includes approximately 150,000 clones, more than 65% detected once. The rearrangement joins TRBV27 to TRBJ2-7, with TRBD1 as a possible D gene (6 bases). The TCR was taken from a woman aged 25 to 45 in good health and CMV-seronegative. Specimen: PBMCs. The CDR3 region is CASMGTYEQYF. The CDR3 DNA reads as TGTGCCAGCATGGGGACATACGAGCAGTACTTC.